This is a list of T cell receptor beta chains from one sample in a study of CD8 T cells in Susac syndrome. TCRdb redid the calling of the immunoSEQ multiplex PCR reads with MiXCR, one entry per CDR3 protein. The sample holds under 200,000 distinct CDR3 sequences, under 97% seen once. The sample was CD4+ T cells from PBMCs. The receptors were gathered from a human donor with Susac syndrome. CDR3s include the opening cysteine and the closing phenylalanine or tryptophan. Each record gives: clone size, D gene, CDR3 length, J gene, V gene, CDR3 DNA, CDR3 protein. A D gene is named only where the DNA matches it firmly. Clone size is not always given. Where it is, it says once, few, many or a class for expanded clones.

- | - | 15 | TRBJ2-7 | TRBV15 | TGTGCCACCAGCAGAGTATCGGGGCAGACCTACGAGCAGTACTTC | CATSRVSGQTYEQYF
- | TRBD1 | 15 | TRBJ2-7 | TRBV5-1 | TGCGCCAGCAGCTTGGCTACAGGGGAACCCTACGAGCAGTACTTC | CASSLATGEPYEQYF
- | TRBD1 | 14 | TRBJ1-1 | TRBV7-9 | TGTGCCAGCAGCTCCGGGACAGGGAACACTGAAGCTTTCTTT | CASSSGTGNTEAFF
- | - | 14 | TRBJ2-5 | TRBV30 | TGTGCCTGGAAAGGAGCCTCTTTCGGGGAGACCCAGTACTTC | CAWKGASFGETQYF
- | - | 12 | TRBJ2-1 | TRBV12-3/TRBV12-4 | TGTGCCAGCAGGGTAGCGATAAATGAGCAGTTCTTC | CASRVAINEQFF
- | - | 14 | TRBJ2-5 | TRBV11-2 | TGTGCCAGCAGCTTAGGGACAGTTGCCGAGACCCAGTACTTC | CASSLGTVAETQYF
- | TRBD1 | 14 | TRBJ1-2 | TRBV2 | TGTGCCAGCAGGAGGGACAGGGGATGGGGTGGCTACACCTTC | CASRRDRGWGGYTF
- | - | 13 | TRBJ1-4 | TRBV29-1 | TGCAGCGTTGGGTCTCAACCCGGGGAAAAACTGTTTTTT | CSVGSQPGEKLFF
- | - | 12 | TRBJ1-1 | TRBV6-5 | TGTGCCAGCAGTTACTCAGGCGGGGAAGCTTTCTTT | CASSYSGGEAFF
- | - | 11 | TRBJ2-5 | TRBV29-1 | TGCAGCGTTGTGGTAGGAGAGACCCAGTACTTC | CSVVVGETQYF
- | - | 12 | TRBJ1-5 | TRBV7-2 | TGTGCCAGCAGCCCCCCGGCGGAGCCCCAGCATTTT | CASSPPAEPQHF
- | - | 12 | TRBJ2-5 | TRBV20-1 | TGCAGTGCTGGGGGACAAGGCGAGACCCAGTACTTC | CSAGGQGETQYF
- | TRBD1 | 15 | TRBJ2-7 | TRBV7-8 | TGTGCCAGCAGCCCCCGACAGGGGGTGACCTACGAGCAGTACTTC | CASSPRQGVTYEQYF
- | - | 14 | TRBJ1-1 | TRBV7-2 | TGTGCCAGCAGCTTAGACGGGGGTTGGAGGGAAGCTTTCTTT | CASSLDGGWREAFF
- | - | 14 | TRBJ2-1 | TRBV27 | TGTGCCAGCAGTAACCACCGGGGTGACAATGAGCAGTTCTTC | CASSNHRGDNEQFF
- | - | 16 | TRBJ1-6 | TRBV5-1 | TGCGCCAGCAGCTCTTTGGGGAGCAGGGGAAATTCACCCCTCCACTTT | CASSSLGSRGNSPLHF
- | - | 11 | TRBJ2-1 | TRBV19 | TGTGCCAGTAGTATTGTCGATGAGCAGTTCTTC | CASSIVDEQFF
- | - | 14 | TRBJ2-2 | TRBV3-1 | TGTGCCAGCAGCCAAGGGGGGGCCACCGGGGAGCTGTTTTTT | CASSQGGATGELFF
- | - | 12 | TRBJ1-2 | TRBV29-1 | TGCAGCGTTGACCGGGACACGCATGGCTACACCTTC | CSVDRDTHGYTF
- | TRBD2 | 17 | TRBJ2-2 | TRBV5-1 | TGCGCCAGCAGCCCCGCCGGAGCGGGGAGCAACACCGGGGAGCTGTTTTTT | CASSPAGAGSNTGELFF
- | TRBD1 | 10 | TRBJ1-2 | TRBV29-1 | TGCAGCGTACCGGGGATCAGGGGGACCTTC | CSVPGIRGTF
- | TRBD1 | 14 | TRBJ1-1 | TRBV7-2 | TGTGCCAGTATACAGGGGGCAGGAGGCACTGAAGCTTTCTTT | CASIQGAGGTEAFF
- | - | 12 | TRBJ1-5 | TRBV19 | TGTGCCAGTAAGGACCACAATCAGCCCCAGCATTTT | CASKDHNQPQHF
- | TRBD1 | 12 | TRBJ2-1 | TRBV28 | TGTGCCAGCAGTTCGGCCGGGACAGGGTTGTTCTTC | CASSSAGTGLFF
- | - | 16 | TRBJ2-1 | TRBV5-1 | TGCGCCAGCAGCTTGGCCAGTTCGAGCTCCTACAATGAGCAGTTCTTC | CASSLASSSSYNEQFF
- | - | 15 | TRBJ1-4 | TRBV6-1 | TGTGCCAGCAGCCGGAGCGGGGACATAGGTGAAAAACTGTTTTTT | CASSRSGDIGEKLFF
- | - | 12 | TRBJ2-2 | TRBV5-6 | TGTGCCAGCAGCCGGAATCCCGGGGAGCTGTTTTTT | CASSRNPGELFF
once | - | 15 | TRBJ2-6 | TRBV5-1 | TGCGCCAGCAGCCGGGAGCTTTCTGGGGCCAACGTCCTGACTTTC | CASSRELSGANVLTF
- | - | 17 | TRBJ2-6 | TRBV20-1 | TGCAGTGCTAGAGGAAAGGGGTCCTACTCTGGGGCCAACGTCCTGACTTTC | CSARGKGSYSGANVLTF
- | - | 14 | TRBJ2-2 | TRBV7-8 | TGTGCCAGCAGGAGGGGCAGGGTCACCGGGGAGCTGTTTTTT | CASRRGRVTGELFF